This passage covers 30 T cell receptor beta chains from one sample sequenced in a study of blood T cells in healthy people across ages. A J-beta primer mix and a sample-barcoded 5' primer were used in a second PCR of about 7 to 12 cycles. A single record per CDR3 protein comes from TCRdb applying MiXCR to the 5' RACE reads. The table has hundreds of thousands of distinct CDR3 sequences, roughly half seen once. Specimen: blood. Receptors originate from a man in his sixties in good health.

This sequence joins TRBV7-8 and TRBJ2-3; 8 bases are shared with TRBD2. The germline CDR1 and CDR2 sequences are SGHVS and FQNEAQ. Unmatched junction bases numbered 4, after V lost 5 bases and J lost 0 bases. The CDR3 is made up of 15 amino acids. CDR3 nucleotides: TGTGCCAGCAGCATTGCTAGCGGGAGCACAGATACGCAGTATTTT. Amino acids: CASSIASGSTDTQYF.

CDR3 DNA sequence: TGTGCCAGCAGCCACCTAGGGGGCCCTAATCCCACCGGGGAGCTGTTTTTT. This sequence encodes CASSHLGGPNPTGELFF. The chain recombines TRBV11-2 with TRBJ2-2, with 7 bases fitting TRBD1. The CDR3 length is 17 residues. Germline loops: CDR1 SGHAT, CDR2 FQNNGV. Germline trimming cut 5 bases from V and 4 bases from J; bases unmatched to any gene: 13.

The V and J genes are TRBV12-3 or TRBV12-4 and TRBJ2-5; D possibly corresponds to TRBD1 (6 bases). V was cut by 2 bases and J by 5 bases, with 15 bases left in between. CDR3 length: 15 amino acids. The CDR3, as DNA: TGTGCCAGCAGTTTAAATCTTGGGGGCGGGGAGACCCAGTACTTC. Translation gives CASSLNLGGGETQYF.

The genes are TRBV7-2 and TRBJ2-1; D call uncertain. V lost 5 bases to trimming and J lost 7 bases, with 24 bases between them. The CDR3 contains 17 residues. Germline V gives CDR1 SGHTA, CDR2 FQGNSA. CDR3 DNA: TGTGCCAGCAGCCCGACATCGGACGGGTTCGGTTGGAATGAGCAGTTCTTC. It encodes CASSPTSDGFGWNEQFF.

This clonotype was recorded a few times. The chain combines TRBV12-3 or TRBV12-4 with TRBJ1-1; a possible D gene is TRBD1 (6 bases). Trimming left V 5 bases short and J 1 base short, with 11 bases between. This CDR3 contains 14 residues. The CDR3 sequence: CASSIPQGNTEAFF. The CDR3 bases are TGTGCCAGCAGTATACCACAGGGGAACACTGAAGCTTTCTTT.

This clonotype was detected many times. The chain employs TRBV6-2 or TRBV6-3 and TRBJ2-7, with TRBD2 identical over 13 bases. V dropped 6 bases and J dropped 1; count of bases not matched to a gene: 3. In germline, CDR1 is MNHEY, CDR2 SVGEGT. The CDR3 covers 15 residues. CDR3 in amino acids: CASRKGLAGSYEQYF. As DNA, the CDR3 is TGTGCCAGCAGAAAGGGACTAGCGGGATCCTACGAGCAGTACTTC.

The chain has TRBV6-1 and TRBJ1-2; maybe TRBD1 (6 bases). Germline V gives CDR1 MNHNS, CDR2 SASEGT. This CDR3 spans 13 amino acids. V was shortened by 2 bases and J by 8 bases, with 12 bases between the two germline ends. CDR3 DNA: TGTGCCAGCAGTGAATCGCAGGGGTTGGGCTACACCTTC. Protein sequence: CASSESQGLGYTF.

Only a few counts were recorded for this clonotype. The chain recombines TRBV4-2 with TRBJ2-1; D may be TRBD2 (6 bases). CDR1 is LGHNA, CDR2 YNFKEQ, per germline. This CDR3 has 15 residues. V was trimmed by 4 bases and J by 4 bases, leaving 14 bases between them. CDR3 coding DNA: TGTGCCAGCAGCCGGGACCGGGAGATTTACAATGAGCAGTTCTTC. Protein sequence: CASSRDREIYNEQFF.

CDR3 protein: CASSVLASPLNEQFF. The CDR3 DNA reads as TGTGCCAGCAGCGTTTTAGCGAGTCCCCTAAATGAGCAGTTCTTC. V is TRBV9 and J is TRBJ2-1, with D perhaps TRBD2 (5 bases). The CDR3 is 15 amino acids. Trimming stripped 2 bases from V and 7 bases from J, with 16 bases between. Looked up from germline, CDR1 is SGDLS and CDR2 is YYNGEE.

There are many counts of this clonotype. V gene TRBV29-1 combines with J gene TRBJ2-1, with 7 bases aligning to TRBD2. V shed 6 bases and J 4 bases; nucleotides not matched to a gene: 9. Germline V lookup: CDR1 SQVTM, CDR2 ANQGSEA. This CDR3 has 14 amino acids. In DNA, the CDR3 is TGCAGCGTCACCTCTCCGGGAGGATACAATGAGCAGTTCTTC. This gives the protein CSVTSPGGYNEQFF.

The chain is built from TRBV3-1 and TRBJ2-7; unclear D gene. V shed 0 bases and J shed 7 bases, with 16 bases lying between them. CDR1 is LGHDT, CDR2 YNNKEL, per germline (reference sequence). The CDR3 length is 15 residues. CDR3: CASSQEAAGYNEQYF. As DNA, the CDR3 is TGTGCCAGCAGCCAAGAGGCGGCAGGTTACAATGAGCAGTACTTC.

This clonotype was seen only a few times. CDR3 residues: CASSPRQLDTQYF. In DNA form, the CDR3 reads TGTGCCAGCAGCCCACGACAGTTAGATACGCAGTATTTT. The chain recombines TRBV7-2 with TRBJ2-3; a weak D match, TRBD1 (5 bases). This CDR3 is built from 13 residues. The V gene lost 5 bases and the J gene lost 5 bases, with 11 bases spanning the gap. Germline V lookup: CDR1 SGHTA, CDR2 FQGNSA.

In its sample, this clonotype was seen many times. V and J are TRBV7-2 and TRBJ2-3, with D possibly being TRBD1 (6 bases). V was cut by 5 bases and J by 2 bases, with 14 bases left in between. This CDR3 has 15 amino acids. Germline V gives CDR1 SGHTA, CDR2 FQGNSA. The CDR3 DNA reads TGTGCCAGCAGCCCAGGGGACGGAGCCACAGATACGCAGTATTTT. It is translated as CASSPGDGATDTQYF.

The rearrangement links TRBV6-2 or TRBV6-3 to TRBJ2-7; 7 bases match TRBD2. From germline, CDR1 is MNHEY and CDR2 SVGEGT. This CDR3 is built from 16 residues. V was clipped by 3 bases and J by 7 bases; unmatched bases: 15. CDR3 amino acids: CASSYIASGSYNEQYF. The CDR3 nucleotides read TGTGCCAGCAGTTATATCGCTAGCGGCTCCTACAATGAGCAGTACTTC.

This clonotype was observed a few times. The gene calls are TRBV7-2 and TRBJ2-7, with D possibly being TRBD1 (6 bases). Germline V CDR1 and CDR2: SGHTA, FQGNSA. The CDR3 has 12 residues. The V and J ends lost 5 bases and 4 bases respectively, with 9 bases between them. The DNA of the CDR3 is TGTGCCAGCAGCGTAACAGGGTACGAGCAGTACTTC. This encodes CASSVTGYEQYF.

The rearrangement uses TRBV29-1 and TRBJ2-5; possibly TRBD1 or TRBD2 for D (5 bases each). The J call is in doubt because the DNA end fits TRBJ2-7 better. The CDR3 consists of 13 residues. Germline V gene data show CDR1 as SQVTM and CDR2 as ANQGSEA. The CDR3 nucleotides are TGCAGCGTTACCGGGACCGAATCCTACGAGCAGTACTTC. This encodes CSVTGTESYEQYF.

This sequence joins TRBV7-9 and TRBJ1-2, with D unresolved. This CDR3 has 18 amino acids. V was clipped by 2 bases and J by 4 bases, with 23 bases between them. Per germline, CDR1 SEHNR and CDR2 FQNEAQ (reference sequence). As DNA, the CDR3 is TGTGCCAGCAGCTTAATTGGCGGCAGCCCGGTTCCTTCCTATGGCTACACCTTC. This translates into CASSLIGGSPVPSYGYTF.

This clonotype appeared a few times. The CDR3 loop reads CSARDRVTGFNEKLFF. CDR3 DNA sequence: TGCAGTGCTAGAGATAGGGTAACAGGCTTTAATGAAAAACTGTTTTTT. J is TRBJ1-4 and V is TRBV20-1; D is perhaps TRBD1 (5 bases). The V end lost 0 bases, the J end lost 4 bases, and 15 bases lay between the germline ends. Germline assignment: CDR1 DFQATT and CDR2 SNEGSKA (reference sequence). The CDR3 is 16 residues long.

This clonotype showed up many times. J is TRBJ2-7 and V is TRBV28; no clear D. CDR1 is MDHEN, CDR2 SYDVKM, per germline. The CDR3 has 11 amino acids. Trimming took off 6 bases at V and 6 bases at J, with 9 bases between the two ends. CDR3 in amino acids: CASSFRGEQYF. Here the CDR3 DNA reads TGTGCCAGCAGCTTTCGAGGCGAGCAGTACTTC.

The chain carries TRBV3-1 and TRBJ1-1, with TRBD1 matching over 9 bases. V shed 4 bases and J 4 bases; nucleotides not matched to a gene: 13. The CDR3 is made up of 17 amino acids. Germline values: CDR1 LGHDT, CDR2 YNNKEL (reference sequence). As DNA, the CDR3 is TGTGCCAGCAGCCCCGCGAAGCCGGGACAGGGTAGCACTGAAGCTTTCTTT. As protein: CASSPAKPGQGSTEAFF.

The chain couples TRBV5-4 to TRBJ2-5; 7 bases are shared with TRBD2. CDR3 size: 16 residues. After removal of 4 bases from V and 5 bases from J, the junction contained 14 bases not matched to a gene. Germline CDR1 SGHNT, CDR2 YYREEE (reference sequence). CDR3 DNA: TGTGCCAGCAGCAGGGGAGGGGACCGGAGGTCCGAGACCCAGTACTTC. It specifies CASSRGGDRRSETQYF.

This clonotype was counted between two and nine times. The rearrangement links TRBV10-1 to TRBJ2-7; TRBD1 or TRBD2 may be the D gene (5 bases each). The CDR3 is 15 amino acids. Trimming pared 0 bases from V and 3 bases from J, leaving 12 bases between. The V gene's germline CDR1 is WNHNN and CDR2 SYGVQD (reference sequence). CDR3 region: CASSESRDVIYEQYF. The CDR3 DNA reads as TGCGCCAGCAGTGAGTCCCGGGACGTCATCTACGAGCAGTACTTC.

In its sample, this clonotype was seen many times. A much larger clonotype is one base distant, so this may be a read error. V usage is TRBV27 and J usage is TRBJ2-7; a possible D gene is TRBD2 (7 bases). CDR3 length: 16 amino acids. Germline V gene sequence: CDR1 MNHEY, CDR2 SMNVEV (reference sequence). DNA for the CDR3: TGTGCCAGCAGCTTATCTGCGGGGGCCCCGGGGATCGAGCAGTACTTC. Protein: CASSLSAGAPGIEQYF.

The chain links TRBV28 to TRBJ1-5; D not certain. The V and J ends lost 2 bases and 4 bases respectively, with 6 bases between them. In germline, CDR1 is MDHEN, CDR2 SYDVKM. This CDR3 is 13 amino acids long. DNA of the CDR3: TGTGCCAGCAGTTTAACTCCAAATCAGCCCCAGCATTTT. This codes for CASSLTPNQPQHF.

The table lists this clonotype with a few counts. The J gene is TRBJ1-5, the V gene TRBV4-2, with D maybe TRBD1 (6 bases). The CDR3 extends over 16 amino acids. Trimming removed 1 base from V and 0 bases from J, with 10 bases in between. Germline CDR1 LGHNA, CDR2 YNFKEQ. The CDR3 DNA follows: TGTGCCAGCAGCCAAGGGGGGCAGTATAGCAATCAGCCCCAGCATTTT. Its translation: CASSQGGQYSNQPQHF.

This clonotype showed up just once. The chain joins TRBV11-2 to TRBJ2-1; D gene ambiguous. V shed 8 bases and J shed 2 bases, with 13 bases lying between them. This CDR3 has 14 residues. Germline-derived CDR1 and CDR2 are SGHAT and FQNNGV. The DNA for the CDR3 is TGTGCCAGCTGGACCCCGGGCACCTACAATGAGCAGTTCTTC. This sequence encodes CASWTPGTYNEQFF.

The V gene is TRBV10-3, the J gene TRBJ2-7; TRBD1 matches 10 bases. CDR3 length equals 16 residues. With V trimmed by 0 bases and J by 5 bases, 7 bases remained unmatched. Germline CDR1 is ENHRY and CDR2 is SYGVKD. The CDR3 is CAISESGGTGEDEQYF. The DNA of the CDR3 is TGTGCCATCAGTGAGTCGGGGGGGACAGGGGAAGACGAGCAGTACTTC.

The J gene is TRBJ2-1, the V gene TRBV15; TRBD1 aligns across 7 bases. Germline lookup yields CDR1 LNHNV and CDR2 YYDKDF (reference sequence). With 5 bases clipped from V and 4 bases from J, the junction kept 8 bases outside the gene matches. The CDR3 consists of 15 residues. CDR3 loop: CATSPRQGPYNEQFF. In DNA form, the CDR3 reads TGTGCCACCAGCCCTCGACAGGGTCCGTACAATGAGCAGTTCTTC.

This clonotype was observed a single time. The chain recombines TRBV2 with TRBJ2-7; D is undetermined. With 6 bases removed from V and 3 bases from J, the gap between germline ends came to 9 bases. The length of the CDR3 is 12 residues. Germline lookup yields CDR1 SNHLY and CDR2 FYNNEI. The CDR3 DNA is TGTGCCAGCAGCACCACAGTCTACGAGCAGTACTTC. Amino acids: CASSTTVYEQYF. The full variable domain, completed using reference TRBV2 and TRBJ2-7, is EPEVTQTPSHQVTQMGQEVILRCVPISNHLYFYWYRQILGQKVEFLVSFYNNEISEKSEIFDDQFSVERPDGSNFTLKIRSTKLEDSAMYFCASSTTVYEQYFGPGTRLTVT.

The gene calls are TRBV6-2 or TRBV6-3 and TRBJ1-2; D is ambiguous. Trimming removed 4 bases at V and 7 bases at J, with 13 bases between. Germline CDR1 is MNHEY and CDR2 is SVGEGT. The CDR3 spans 13 residues. This chain's CDR3 is CASSSYVSSGYTF. The CDR3 DNA follows: TGTGCCAGCAGTTCCTATGTTTCGTCTGGCTACACCTTC.